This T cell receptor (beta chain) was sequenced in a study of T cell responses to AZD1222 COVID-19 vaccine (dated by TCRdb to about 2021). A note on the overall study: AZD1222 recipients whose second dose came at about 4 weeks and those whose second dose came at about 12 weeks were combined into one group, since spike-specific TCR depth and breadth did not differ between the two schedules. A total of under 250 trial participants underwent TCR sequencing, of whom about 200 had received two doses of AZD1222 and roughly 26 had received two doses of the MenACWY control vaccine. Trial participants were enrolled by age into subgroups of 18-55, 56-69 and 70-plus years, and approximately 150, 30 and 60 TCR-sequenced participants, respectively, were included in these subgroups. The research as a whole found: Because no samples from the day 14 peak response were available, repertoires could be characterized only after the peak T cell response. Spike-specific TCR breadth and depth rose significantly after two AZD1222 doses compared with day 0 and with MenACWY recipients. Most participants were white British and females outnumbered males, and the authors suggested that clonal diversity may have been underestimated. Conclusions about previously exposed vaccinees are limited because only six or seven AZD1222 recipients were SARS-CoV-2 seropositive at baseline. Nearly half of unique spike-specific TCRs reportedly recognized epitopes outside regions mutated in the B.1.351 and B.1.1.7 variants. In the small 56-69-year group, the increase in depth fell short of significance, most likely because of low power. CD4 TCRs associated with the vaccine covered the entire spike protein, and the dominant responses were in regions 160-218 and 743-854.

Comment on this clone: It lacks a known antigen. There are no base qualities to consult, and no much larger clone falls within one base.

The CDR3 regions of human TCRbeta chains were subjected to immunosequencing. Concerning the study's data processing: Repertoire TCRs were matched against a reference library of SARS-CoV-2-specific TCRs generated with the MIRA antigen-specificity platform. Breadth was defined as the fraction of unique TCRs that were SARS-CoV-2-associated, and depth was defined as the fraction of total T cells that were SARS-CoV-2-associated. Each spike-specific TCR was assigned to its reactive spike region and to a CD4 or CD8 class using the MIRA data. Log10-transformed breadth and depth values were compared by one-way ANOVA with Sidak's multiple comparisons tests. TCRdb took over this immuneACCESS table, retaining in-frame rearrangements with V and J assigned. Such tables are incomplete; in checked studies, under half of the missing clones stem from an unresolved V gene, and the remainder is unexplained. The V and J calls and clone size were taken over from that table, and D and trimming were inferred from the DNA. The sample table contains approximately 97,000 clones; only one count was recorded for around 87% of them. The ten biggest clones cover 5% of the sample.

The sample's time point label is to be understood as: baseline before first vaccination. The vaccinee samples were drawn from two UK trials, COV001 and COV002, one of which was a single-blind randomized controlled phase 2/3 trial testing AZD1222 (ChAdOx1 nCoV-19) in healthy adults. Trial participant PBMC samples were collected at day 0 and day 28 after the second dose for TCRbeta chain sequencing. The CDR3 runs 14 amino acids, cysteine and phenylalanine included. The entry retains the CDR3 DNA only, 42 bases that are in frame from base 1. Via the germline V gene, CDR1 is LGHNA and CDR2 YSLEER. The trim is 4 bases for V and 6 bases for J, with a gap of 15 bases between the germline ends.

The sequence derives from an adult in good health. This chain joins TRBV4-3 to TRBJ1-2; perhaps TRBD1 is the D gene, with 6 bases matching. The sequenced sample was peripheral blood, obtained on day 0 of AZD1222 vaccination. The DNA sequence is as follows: TGCGCCAGCAGCCGGACAGCCTCAGGGGATGGCTACACCTTC. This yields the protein CASSRTASGDGYTF.